A single sample is the source of the 12 T cell receptor beta chains below, sequenced in a study of beta chain features in type 1 diabetes. The sequenced template was cDNA made from the entire isolated RNA. Libraries were prepared by immunoSEQ multiplex PCR; TCRdb keeps only in-frame clonotypes and omits some of them. The sample includes 150,000 to 180,000 clones, roughly 8.1% of them seen just once. The specimen was central memory CD4+ T cells from blood. These receptors all come from a man between 18 and 35 years old in good health.

This clone was detected only a few times. J is TRBJ1-2 and V is TRBV28, with D maybe TRBD1 (6 bases). Trimming took 3 bases from V and 4 from J, leaving 15 bases between them. Germline V gene sequence: CDR1 MDHEN, CDR2 SYDVKM. CDR3 size: 15 residues. The CDR3 loop reads CASSLSNRARYGYTF. In DNA form, the CDR3 reads TGTGCCAGCAGTTTGTCGAACAGGGCTCGCTATGGCTACACCTTC.

This clone was recorded a few times. The rearrangement joins TRBV6-5 to TRBJ2-7; possibly TRBD1 for D (6 bases). CDR1 is MNHEY and CDR2 is SVGAGI in the germline V gene. This CDR3 has 12 amino acids. V gave up 8 bases and J gave up 4 bases, with 12 bases separating them. CDR3 in amino acids: CASRDTCYEQYF. The CDR3 nucleotides read TGTGCCAGCCGGGACACATGTTACGAGCAGTACTTC.

The chain uses TRBV5-1 and TRBJ1-1; 7 bases agree with TRBD1. V was pared by 0 bases and J by 0 bases, with 2 bases of the junction left unmatched. Per the germline V gene, CDR1 is SGHRS and CDR2 is YFSETQ. This CDR3 has 15 residues. For the CDR3, the DNA is TGCGCCAGCAGCTTGGTGGGACAGCTGAACACTGAAGCTTTCTTT. It yields the protein CASSLVGQLNTEAFF.

The chain is built from TRBV7-2 and TRBJ1-5; 7 bases agree with TRBD1. Germline CDR1 is SGHTA and CDR2 is FQGNSA. There are 15 residues in the CDR3. Unmatched junction bases numbered 10, after V lost 5 bases and J lost 6 bases. The CDR3 bases are TGTGCCAGCAGCCTACACGGACAGGCCAGTCAGCCCCAGCATTTT. Translated: CASSLHGQASQPQHF.

This clone was recorded a few times. The chain combines TRBV28 with TRBJ2-1, with D possibly TRBD1 on 6 matching bases. The V gene lost 3 bases and the J gene lost 0 bases, with 24 bases spanning the gap. This CDR3 comprises 20 residues. Per the germline V gene, CDR1 is MDHEN and CDR2 is SYDVKM. This CDR3 reads CASSFGYRANPKSSYNEQFF. The CDR3 nucleotides read TGTGCCAGCAGTTTCGGGTACAGGGCAAACCCGAAGAGCTCCTACAATGAGCAGTTCTTC.

There are a few counts of this clone. This chain links TRBV5-1 with TRBJ1-1; D gene unclear. The CDR3 has 15 residues. Between the trimmed V and J ends, which lost 5 bases and 0 bases, there was a span of 14 bases. Germline CDR1 and CDR2: SGHRS and YFSETQ. The CDR3 spells CASSYNRGMNTEAFF. The CDR3 DNA reads TGCGCCAGCAGTTATAACCGGGGAATGAACACTGAAGCTTTCTTT.

CDR3 DNA sequence: TGCAGCGTGAATTACATCACCGGGGAGCTGTTTTTT. It encodes CSVNYITGELFF. The J gene is TRBJ2-2, the V gene TRBV29-1; D is unclear. There are 12 residues in the CDR3. Germline V gene sequence: CDR1 SQVTM, CDR2 ANQGSEA. V lost 6 bases and J 4 bases, leaving 9 bases between the germline ends.

The J gene is TRBJ1-4, the V gene TRBV7-2, with TRBD1 matching over 9 bases. Germline V gene lookup returns CDR1 SGHTA and CDR2 FQGNSA. This CDR3 region has 14 residues. Trimming removed 5 bases from V and 8 bases from J; junction bases left unmatched: 6. Written as DNA, the CDR3 is TGTGCCAGCAGCGTAACAGGGGGCAAGGAAAAACTGTTTTTT. Amino acids: CASSVTGGKEKLFF.

The chain is built from TRBV28 and TRBJ2-5; 10 bases align to TRBD1. The J call may be faulty, since TRBJ2-7 better matches the DNA end. The CDR3 sequence is 15 residues long. From germline, CDR1 is MDHEN and CDR2 SYDVKM. CDR3: CASPPPGQGPYEQYF. Here the CDR3 DNA reads TGTGCCAGTCCTCCTCCGGGACAGGGGCCCTACGAGCAGTACTTC.

The genes are TRBV2 and TRBJ1-2; D gene uncertain. This CDR3 spans 15 amino acids. CDR1 is SNHLY, CDR2 FYNNEI, per germline. V shed 2 bases and J shed 4 bases, with 14 bases lying between them. As DNA, the CDR3 is TGTGCCAGCAGTGAAAGTACAGCCATAGTCTATGGCTACACCTTC. Amino acids: CASSESTAIVYGYTF.

This clone appeared a few times. This rearrangement joins TRBV11-2 to TRBJ2-5, with a weak D call TRBD2 (6 bases). The better agreement between TRBJ2-7 and the DNA end casts doubt on the J call. The CDR3 extends over 12 amino acids. Germline assignment: CDR1 SGHAT and CDR2 FQNNGV. CDR3 DNA: TGTGCCAGCAGCGTACTAGCTTACGAGCAGTACTTC. Its translation is CASSVLAYEQYF.

J is TRBJ1-6 and V is TRBV30; 8 bases agree with TRBD1. The CDR3 spans 13 residues. V lost 5 bases, J lost 13 bases, and 10 bases stayed unmatched. From germline, CDR1 is GTSNPN and CDR2 SVGIG (reference sequence). The CDR3 nucleotides read TGTGCCTGGGCCCCAGGGGGCGCGAAGCCCCTCCACTTT. This encodes CAWAPGGAKPLHF.